The clone carrying this T cell receptor (beta chain) has only one observation. Under the authors' procedure: Amplification of reference gene primers was used by the study to estimate nucleated cell counts. The repertoire was sequenced with immunoSEQ multiplex PCR; TCRdb's copy has only in-frame clones and lacks some. V, J and clone size are those of that table, while D and trimming were read from the DNA. Of over 65,000 clones in the sample, roughly 80% are singletons; the top ten hold 35% to 40%. The data were obtained in a study of blood T cell repertoires in COVID-19. Study-wide context: COVID-19 samples collected from the United States, Italy and Spain covered acute and convalescent phases. PBMCs, B-cell-depleted T cells, or T cells provided the cDNA or gDNA that made up the material.

Patients from Seattle were sampled longitudinally, starting during active infection. Per the germline V gene, CDR1 is SGHRS and CDR2 is YFSETQ. This CDR3 is built from 19 residues. The V and J ends lost 3 bases and 0 bases respectively, with 22 bases between them. The sequencing sample was made of peripheral blood. The chain employs TRBV5-1 and TRBJ1-5; a weak D match, TRBD1 (5 bases). This sequence originates from a man aged 55 to 70 with COVID-19, enrolled during active disease. CDR3 in DNA: TGCGCCAGCAGCTGGGAACAGGAACCTCTGAATTATAGCAATCAGCCCCAGCATTTT. This sequence encodes CASSWEQEPLNYSNQPQHF.